The rows below give T cell receptor beta chains drawn from one sample of a study of shared clonotypes between healthy human individuals. Here immunoSEQ multiplex PCR was the method, and the copy in TCRdb shows in-frame clones only, minus some. The sample holds approximately 500,000 clones, about four fifths seen once. Sequenced: PBMCs. The source of these receptors is a woman in her forties in good health. Some clones in this sample may be carry-over from other donors' samples. The CDR3 runs from the conserved cysteine through the conserved F or W. D genes are given only for firm matches. Clone size appears in some rows only: once, few, many, or a class for an expanded clone.

>.|TRBJ2-7|TRBD1|TRBV30
CAWTGGQGIGEQYF
TGTGCCTGGACAGGGGGACAGGGGATTGGCGAGCAGTACTTC
>once|TRBJ1-1|.|TRBV29-1
CSALQGTSAEAFF
TGCAGCGCACTACAGGGCACAAGCGCTGAAGCTTTCTTT
>.|TRBJ2-3|.|TRBV28
CASSSQLVGTDTQYF
TGTGCCAGCAGTTCCCAACTAGTCGGCACAGATACGCAGTATTTT
>.|TRBJ2-5|TRBD1|TRBV6-1
CASSSTGGQETQYF
TGTGCCAGCAGTTCCACAGGGGGCCAAGAGACCCAGTACTTC
>.|TRBJ2-5|TRBD1|TRBV7-6
CASSLGQGGTQYF
TGTGCCAGCAGCCTAGGACAGGGTGGGACCCAGTACTTC
>once|TRBJ2-7|TRBD1|TRBV2
CASREDRDYEQYF
TGTGCCAGCAGAGAGGACAGGGACTACGAGCAGTACTTC
>.|TRBJ2-5|TRBD2|TRBV5-1
CASSTGTSGGQETQYF
TGCGCCAGCAGCACCGGGACTAGCGGGGGCCAAGAGACCCAGTACTTC
>.|TRBJ2-7|.|TRBV27
CASSPHRTSYEQYF
TGTGCCAGCAGTCCCCATAGAACTAGCTACGAGCAGTACTTC
>.|TRBJ2-2|TRBD2|TRBV7-9
CASSFWGAGGPGELFF
TGTGCCAGCAGCTTTTGGGGAGCGGGAGGGCCCGGGGAGCTGTTTTTT
>.|TRBJ2-7|.|TRBV5-8
CASSPGAAYEQYF
TGTGCCAGCAGCCCGGGGGCCGCCTACGAGCAGTACTTC
>few|TRBJ2-7|.|TRBV7-3
CASSLRGIPSGYEQYF
TGTGCCAGCAGCTTAAGAGGGATCCCCTCGGGGTACGAGCAGTACTTC
>.|TRBJ1-6|.|TRBV2
CASSIRETSPLHF
TGTGCCAGCAGTATCAGGGAAACTTCACCCCTCCACTTT
>once|TRBJ1-2|TRBD1|TRBV2
CASSEKQGENYGYTF
TGTGCCAGCAGTGAAAAACAGGGGGAGAACTATGGCTACACCTTC
>.|TRBJ2-1|.|TRBV27
CASTLSSASYNEQFF
TGTGCCAGCACCCTTTCTAGCGCGTCCTACAATGAGCAGTTCTTC
>.|TRBJ2-5|.|TRBV5-1
CASSLNAETQYF
TGCGCCAGCAGCTTGAATGCGGAGACCCAGTACTTC
>once|TRBJ1-1|.|TRBV5-4
CASSLVGSWGAAFF
TGTGCCAGCAGCTTGGTCGGGTCTTGGGGGGCGGCTTTCTTT
>.|TRBJ1-3|.|TRBV15
CATSREGGLFGNTIYF
TGTGCCACCAGCAGAGAAGGGGGGCTGTTTGGAAACACCATATATTTT
>.|TRBJ1-2|.|TRBV5-6
CASSRPAYRDPNYGYTF
TGTGCCAGCAGCCGACCCGCTTACAGAGACCCGAACTATGGCTACACCTTC
>few|TRBJ1-4|.|TRBV25-1
CASSDFGGGKLFF
TGTGCCAGCAGTGACTTTGGGGGTGGAAAACTGTTTTTT
>.|TRBJ2-1|TRBD2|TRBV7-2
CASSLVGRGRGDEQFF
TGTGCCAGCAGCTTAGTGGGCCGCGGGAGGGGAGATGAGCAGTTCTTC
>.|TRBJ2-7|.|TRBV6-1
CASSEARLRGEQYF
TGTGCCAGCAGTGAAGCTAGACTCAGAGGGGAGCAGTACTTC
>.|TRBJ2-7|.|TRBV21-1
CASSKPGQTTYEQYF
TGTGCCAGCAGTAAACCGGGACAGACTACCTACGAGCAGTACTTC
>.|TRBJ2-3|.|TRBV5-5
CASSLEQITDTQYF
TGTGCCAGCAGCTTGGAACAGATAACAGATACGCAGTATTTT
>.|TRBJ2-1|TRBD2|TRBV5-6
CASRLAGGVRNEQFF
TGTGCCAGCAGGCTAGCGGGAGGGGTCAGGAATGAGCAGTTCTTC
>.|TRBJ2-1|.|TRBV20-1
CSRVNPNEQFF
TGCAGCCGTGTAAACCCGAATGAGCAGTTCTTC
>few|TRBJ2-1|TRBD2|TRBV15
CATSRPGGDSYNEQFF
TGTGCCACCAGTCGTCCGGGGGGGGACTCCTACAATGAGCAGTTCTTC
>few|TRBJ2-7|.|TRBV21-1
CASSRSPGDENEQYF
TGTGCCAGCAGCAGGAGTCCGGGAGACGAGAACGAGCAGTACTTC
>.|TRBJ2-1|.|TRBV6-6
CATSYNEQFF
TGTGCCACCTCCTACAATGAGCAGTTCTTC
>.|TRBJ1-2|.|TRBV28
CASSLWGLNGYTF
TGTGCCAGCAGTTTGTGGGGGCTCAATGGCTACACCTTC
>.|TRBJ2-6|.|TRBV5-1
CASSLGLNSGANVLTF
TGCGCCAGCAGCTTGGGACTGAACTCTGGGGCCAACGTCCTGACTTTC
>.|TRBJ2-7|.|TRBV19
CASSISLIAATYEQYF
TGTGCCAGTAGTATCAGCCTCATTGCGGCAACCTACGAGCAGTACTTC
>many|TRBJ2-7|TRBD1|TRBV10-1
CASSGDRSSSYEQYF
TGCGCCAGCAGTGGGGACAGGTCAAGCTCCTACGAGCAGTACTTC
>.|TRBJ2-7|TRBD2|TRBV5-4
CASSLELAGDYEQYF
TGTGCCAGCAGCTTGGAACTAGCGGGAGACTACGAGCAGTACTTC
>once|TRBJ2-3|.|TRBV18
CASSPQLNRVTDTQYF
TGTGCCAGCTCACCTCAATTAAATCGAGTCACAGATACGCAGTATTTT
>.|TRBJ2-2|TRBD2|TRBV15
CATSRTSGSAGELFF
TGTGCCACCAGCAGGACTAGCGGGAGTGCCGGGGAGCTGTTTTTT
>.|TRBJ2-5|TRBD2|TRBV29-1
CSAGAGVQETQYF
TGCAGCGCAGGCGCGGGGGTACAAGAGACCCAGTACTTC
>.|TRBJ1-2|TRBD1|TRBV27
CASSLFGTGGTYGYTF
TGTGCCAGCAGTTTATTCGGGACAGGGGGTACCTATGGCTACACCTTC
>.|TRBJ2-3|TRBD2|TRBV5-1
CASSSGTSDTQYF
TGCGCCAGCAGCAGCGGGACTTCGGATACGCAGTATTTT
>many|TRBJ1-2|.|TRBV6-5
CASTGGAGYTF
TGTGCCAGTACGGGGGGAGCTGGCTACACCTTC
>few|TRBJ1-2|.|TRBV27
CASSPLWEGPLVGYTF
TGTGCCAGCAGTCCCCTGTGGGAGGGCCCTCTTGTCGGCTACACCTTC
>once|TRBJ1-5|.|TRBV27
CASSPGQGNQPQHF
TGTGCCAGCAGTCCGGGACAAGGCAATCAGCCCCAGCATTTT
>.|TRBJ2-5|.|TRBV4-2
CASSQDVYFGQYF
TGTGCCAGCAGCCAAGATGTGTATTTCGGGCAGTACTTC
>.|TRBJ2-4|.|TRBV25-1
CASSDRGFGIQYF
TGTGCCAGCAGTGATCGAGGTTTCGGCATTCAGTACTTC
>.|TRBJ2-7|.|TRBV5-1
CASSIAVTETYEQYF
TGCGCCAGCAGCATCGCCGTGACGGAGACCTACGAGCAGTACTTC
>.|TRBJ2-1|.|TRBV5-1
CASSLTVSGNEQFF
TGCGCCAGCAGCTTGACAGTCAGCGGGAATGAGCAGTTCTTC
>.|TRBJ2-1|.|TRBV12-2
CATSSRRDLFFGEQFF
TGTGCAACTTCTTCTCGGCGGGACCTATTTTTTGGTGAGCAGTTCTTC
>few|TRBJ2-1|.|TRBV28
CASSLGGGTHNEQFF
TGTGCCAGCAGTTTAGGGGGGGGGACACACAATGAGCAGTTCTTC
>.|TRBJ2-1|.|TRBV7-7
CASSLALGPYNEQFF
TGTGCTAGCAGCTTAGCGCTAGGCCCCTACAATGAGCAGTTCTTC
>.|TRBJ2-1|.|TRBV5-1
CASSLGAVGNEQFF
TGCGCCAGCAGCTTGGGTGCGGTGGGCAATGAGCAGTTCTTC
>.|TRBJ1-5|TRBD1|TRBV5-1
CASSLARGQPQHF
TGCGCCAGCAGCTTGGCCAGGGGGCAGCCCCAGCATTTT